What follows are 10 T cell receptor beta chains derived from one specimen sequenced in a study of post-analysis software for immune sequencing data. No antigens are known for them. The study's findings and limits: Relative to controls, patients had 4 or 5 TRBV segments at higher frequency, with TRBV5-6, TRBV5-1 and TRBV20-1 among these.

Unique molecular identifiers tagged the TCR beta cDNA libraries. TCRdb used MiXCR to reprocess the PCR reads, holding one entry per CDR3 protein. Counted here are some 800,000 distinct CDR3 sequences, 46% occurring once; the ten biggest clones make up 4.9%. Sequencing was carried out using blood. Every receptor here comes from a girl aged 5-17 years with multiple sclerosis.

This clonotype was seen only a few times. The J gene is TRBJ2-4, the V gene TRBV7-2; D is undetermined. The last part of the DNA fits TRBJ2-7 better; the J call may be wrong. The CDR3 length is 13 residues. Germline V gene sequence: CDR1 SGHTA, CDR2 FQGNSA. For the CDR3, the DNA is TGTGCCAGCAGCTTGACCCTCAGCCTCGAGCAGTACTTC. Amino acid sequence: CASSLTLSLEQYF.

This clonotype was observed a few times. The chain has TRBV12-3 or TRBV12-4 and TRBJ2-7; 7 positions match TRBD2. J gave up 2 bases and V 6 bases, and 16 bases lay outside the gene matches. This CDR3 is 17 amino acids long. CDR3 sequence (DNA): TGTGCCAGCAGCCCATCCCTTAGCGGGCACGGGACCTACGAGCAGTACTTC. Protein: CASSPSLSGHGTYEQYF.

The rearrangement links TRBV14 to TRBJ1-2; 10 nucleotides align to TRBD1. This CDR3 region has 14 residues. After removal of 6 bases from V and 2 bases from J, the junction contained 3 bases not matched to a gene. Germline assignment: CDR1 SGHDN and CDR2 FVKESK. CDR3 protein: CASRQDRGNYGYTF. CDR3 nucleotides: TGTGCCAGCAGGCAGGACAGGGGGAACTATGGCTACACCTTC.

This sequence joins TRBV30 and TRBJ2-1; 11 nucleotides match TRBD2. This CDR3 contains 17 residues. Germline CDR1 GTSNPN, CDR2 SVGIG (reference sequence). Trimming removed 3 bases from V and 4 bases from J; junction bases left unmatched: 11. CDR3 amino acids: CAWSAVGTSGGYNEQFF. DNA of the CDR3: TGTGCCTGGAGCGCCGTCGGGACTAGCGGAGGTTACAATGAGCAGTTCTTC.

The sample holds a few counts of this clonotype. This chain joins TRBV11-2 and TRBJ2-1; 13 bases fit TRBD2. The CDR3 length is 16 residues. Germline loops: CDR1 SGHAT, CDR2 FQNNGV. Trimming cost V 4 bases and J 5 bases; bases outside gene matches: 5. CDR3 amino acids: CASSSIGTSGDNEQFF. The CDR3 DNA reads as TGTGCCAGCAGCTCGATCGGGACTAGCGGGGACAATGAGCAGTTCTTC. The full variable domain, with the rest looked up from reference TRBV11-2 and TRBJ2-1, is EAGVAQSPRYKIIEKRQSVAFWCNPISGHATLYWYQQILGQGPKLLIQFQNNGVVDDSQLPKDRFSAERLKGVDSTLKIQPAKLEDSAVYLCASSSIGTSGDNEQFFGPGTRLTVL.

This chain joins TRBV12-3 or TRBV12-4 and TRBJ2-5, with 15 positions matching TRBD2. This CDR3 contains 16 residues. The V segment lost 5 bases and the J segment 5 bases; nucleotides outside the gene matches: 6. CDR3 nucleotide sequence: TGTGCCAGCAGTACCGGACTAGCGGGAGGGGAGGAGACCCAGTACTTC. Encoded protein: CASSTGLAGGEETQYF.

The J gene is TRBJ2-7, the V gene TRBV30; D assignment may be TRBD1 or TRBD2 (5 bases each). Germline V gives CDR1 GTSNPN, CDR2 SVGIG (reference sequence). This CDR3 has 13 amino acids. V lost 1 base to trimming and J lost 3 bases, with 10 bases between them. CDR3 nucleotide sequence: TGTGCCTGGAGTGGTGGGGGAGACTACGAGCAGTACTTC. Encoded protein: CAWSGGGDYEQYF.

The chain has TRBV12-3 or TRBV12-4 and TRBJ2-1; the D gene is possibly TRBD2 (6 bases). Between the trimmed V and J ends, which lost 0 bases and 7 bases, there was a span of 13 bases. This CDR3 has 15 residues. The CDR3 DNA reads TGTGCCAGCAGTTTAGCGGGGGGATCGGGAAATGAGCAGTTCTTC. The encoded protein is CASSLAGGSGNEQFF.

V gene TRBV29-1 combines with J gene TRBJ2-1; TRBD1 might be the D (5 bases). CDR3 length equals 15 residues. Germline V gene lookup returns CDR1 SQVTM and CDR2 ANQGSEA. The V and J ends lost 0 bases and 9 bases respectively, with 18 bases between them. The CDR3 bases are TGCAGCGTTGAAGATCTGGGGCTAGAGTATGGTGAGCAGTTCTTC. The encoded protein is CSVEDLGLEYGEQFF.

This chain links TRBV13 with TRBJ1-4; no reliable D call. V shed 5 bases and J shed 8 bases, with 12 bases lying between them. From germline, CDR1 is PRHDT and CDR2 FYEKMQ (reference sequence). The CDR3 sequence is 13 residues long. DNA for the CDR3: TGTGCCAGCAGCCGGACGCCTGAAGAAAAACTGTTTTTT. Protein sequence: CASSRTPEEKLFF.